These 7 T cell receptor beta chains originate from one sample sequenced in a study of T cell changes during pregnancy in multiple sclerosis. Assay used: immunoSEQ multiplex PCR; TCRdb lists only in-frame clones, some missing. This sample has 70,000 to 80,000 clones, with approximately 90% found just once. The source material was CD4+ T cells from peripheral blood mononuclear cells, sampled before pregnancy. Receptors originate from a female donor with multiple sclerosis, enrolled in a pregnancy study.

The chain joins TRBV7-2 to TRBJ2-1; possible D gene TRBD2, 7 bases. V was shortened by 1 base and J by 8 bases, with 15 bases between the two germline ends. The CDR3 length is 15 residues. Germline CDR1 is SGHTA and CDR2 is FQGNSA. The DNA for the CDR3 is TGTGCCAGCAGCTTAGTTATGGGGGGGCCTTATGAGCAGTTCTTC. Translated: CASSLVMGGPYEQFF.

J is TRBJ2-5 and V is TRBV5-1, with a tentative D call TRBD2 (5 bases). V lost 6 bases and J lost 4, with 16 bases in between. The CDR3 loop spans 14 amino acids. Germline V gene lookup returns CDR1 SGHRS and CDR2 YFSETQ. CDR3 sequence reads: CASTPSGLGETQYF. DNA for the CDR3: TGCGCCAGCACCCCCAGTGGACTTGGAGAGACCCAGTACTTC.

The chain combines TRBV5-6 with TRBJ2-7; D gene uncertain. Germline loops: CDR1 SGHDT, CDR2 YYEEEE. The CDR3 loop spans 14 amino acids. Trimming shortened V by 2 bases and J by 4 bases, and 13 bases separated the two germline ends. CDR3 bases: TGTGCCAGCAGCTTTCTATCCGGTCTGTACGAGCAGTACTTC. This translates into CASSFLSGLYEQYF.

V usage is TRBV28 and J usage is TRBJ1-5, with TRBD1 matching 8 bases. V shed 6 bases, J shed 4 bases, and the junction held 8 bases outside the gene matches. The CDR3 consists of 15 residues. The V gene's germline CDR1 is MDHEN and CDR2 SYDVKM. The CDR3, as DNA: TGTGCCAGCAGCCTGGGACAGGCTATGAATCAGCCCCAGCATTTT. The encoded protein is CASSLGQAMNQPQHF. The full variable domain, its missing parts supplied by reference TRBV28 and TRBJ1-5, is DVKVTQSSRYLVKRTGEKVFLECVQDMDHENMFWYRQDPGLGLRLIYFSYDVKMKEKGDIPEGYSVSREKKERFSLILESASTNQTSMYLCASSLGQAMNQPQHFGDGTRLSIL.

This clone is a singleton in its sample. V gene TRBV2 combines with J gene TRBJ1-5; D unresolved. V shed 1 base and J shed 3 bases, with 10 bases lying between them. Germline CDR1 reads SNHLY; CDR2 reads FYNNEI. The CDR3 has 15 residues. CDR3 in DNA: TGTGCCAGCAGTGAAGATGGACTGATCAATCAGCCCCAGCATTTT. Translation: CASSEDGLINQPQHF.

The chain has TRBV5-1 and TRBJ2-3, with 13 bases lining up with TRBD2. V lost 4 bases to trimming and J lost 6 bases; unmatched junction nucleotides: 17. CDR1 is SGHRS, CDR2 YFSETQ, per germline. The CDR3 contains 19 residues. The CDR3 here is CASSHGLAGAPLSSDTQYF. CDR3 nucleotide sequence: TGCGCCAGCAGCCACGGACTAGCGGGAGCCCCACTGAGCTCGGATACGCAGTATTTT. The variable domain in full, completed from reference TRBV5-1 and TRBJ2-3, reads KAGVTQTPRYLIKTRGQQVTLSCSPISGHRSVSWYQQTPGQGLQFLFEYFSETQRNKGNFPGRFSGRQFSNSRSEMNVSTLELGDSALYLCASSHGLAGAPLSSDTQYFGPGTRLTVL.

This clone was detected once. V usage is TRBV18 and J usage is TRBJ1-3; D gene uncertain. Germline V lookup: CDR1 KGHSH, CDR2 LQKENI. The length of the CDR3 is 16 residues. V was pared by 2 bases and J by 0 bases, with 11 bases between. The CDR3 DNA sequence: TGTGCCAGCTCACCATTCAGCGCTACCTCTGGAAACACCATATATTTT. Protein: CASSPFSATSGNTIYF.